This paragraph reports one T cell receptor beta chain. These data come from a study of blood T cell repertoires in COVID-19. The wider study: PBMCs, B-cell-depleted T cells, or T cells provided the cDNA or gDNA that made up the material.

Germline assignment: CDR1 SEHNR and CDR2 FQNEAQ (reference sequence). V lost 5 bases, J lost 5 bases, and 9 bases lay in between. The CDR3 contains 12 residues. Authors' processing steps: How many nucleated cells were present was estimated from reference gene primer amplification. TCRdb's copy holds only in-frame clones and misses some; the assay was immunoSEQ multiplex PCR. V, J and clone size reflect that table, while D and trimming were determined from the DNA. The sample has about 130,000 clones, approximately 90% seen once. The source of this sequence is a woman of 80 years or more with acute or convalescent COVID-19. The chain couples TRBV7-9 to TRBJ1-2; D gene unclear. The sequencing input was peripheral blood. The CDR3 spells CASSEGWYGYTF. In DNA form, the CDR3 reads TGTGCCAGCAGCGAGGGATGGTATGGCTACACCTTC. Full variable domain (outside the CDR3, taken from reference TRBV7-9 and TRBJ1-2): DTGVSQNPRHKITKRGQNVTFRCDPISEHNRLYWYRQTLGQGPEFLTYFQNEAQLEKSRLLSDRFSAERPKGSFSTLEIQRTEQGDSAMYLCASSEGWYGYTFGSGTRLTVV.